Sequencing of this T cell receptor beta chain was carried out in a study of shared clonotypes between healthy human individuals. Libraries were prepared by immunoSEQ multiplex PCR; TCRdb keeps only in-frame clonotypes and omits some of them. This table has about 100,000 clones, about 72% appearing once. Trimming at V came to 1 base and at J to 3 bases, leaving 6 bases not matched to a gene. CDR1 SGHVS and CDR2 FNYEAQ come from the germline V gene. The CDR3 loop spans 16 amino acids. The sample consisted of memory CD8+ T cells sorted from blood. This sample's subset: CD45RO+ cells pooled with CCR7-negative TemRA cells. This TCR was recovered from a woman aged 30 to 39 in good health. This chain joins TRBV7-6 and TRBJ2-7; 10 bases fit TRBD2. CDR3 in amino acids: CASSLGGTSAYYEQYF. CDR3 sequence (DNA): TGTGCCAGCAGCTTAGGAGGGACTAGCGCCTACTACGAGCAGTACTTC. Filled out from reference TRBV7-6 and TRBJ2-7, the complete variable domain reads GAGVSQSPRYKVTKRGQDVALRCDPISGHVSLYWYRQALGQGPEFLTYFNYEAQQDKSGLPNDRFSAERPEGSISTLTIQRTEQRDSAMYRCASSLGGTSAYYEQYFGPGTRLTVT.